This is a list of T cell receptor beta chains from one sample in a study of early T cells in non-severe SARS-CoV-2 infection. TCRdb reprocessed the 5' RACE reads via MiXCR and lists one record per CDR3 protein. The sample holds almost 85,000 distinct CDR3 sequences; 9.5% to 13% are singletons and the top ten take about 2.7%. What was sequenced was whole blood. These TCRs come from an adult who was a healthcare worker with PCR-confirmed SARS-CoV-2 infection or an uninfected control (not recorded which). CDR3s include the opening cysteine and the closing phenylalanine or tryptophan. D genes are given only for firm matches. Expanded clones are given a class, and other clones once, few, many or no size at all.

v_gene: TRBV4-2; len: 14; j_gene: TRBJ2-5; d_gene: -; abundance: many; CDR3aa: CASSQDPGQETQYF; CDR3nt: TGTGCCAGCAGCCAAGATCCAGGCCAAGAGACCCAGTACTTC
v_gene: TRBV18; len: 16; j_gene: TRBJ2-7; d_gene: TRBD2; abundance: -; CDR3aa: CASSPPPVGRATEQYF; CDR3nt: TGTGCCAGCTCACCACCACCCGTTGGGAGGGCCACCGAGCAGTACTTC
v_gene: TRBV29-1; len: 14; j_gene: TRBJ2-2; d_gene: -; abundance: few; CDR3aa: CSVGAGLNTGELFF; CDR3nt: TGCAGCGTTGGGGCAGGGCTAAACACCGGGGAGCTGTTTTTT
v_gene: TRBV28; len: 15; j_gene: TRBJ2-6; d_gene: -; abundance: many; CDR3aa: CATGRGGAGANVLTF; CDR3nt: TGTGCCACCGGACGGGGTGGAGCTGGGGCCAACGTCCTGACTTTC
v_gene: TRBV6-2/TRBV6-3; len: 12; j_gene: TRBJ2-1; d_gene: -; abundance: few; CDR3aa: CASTRGGGEQFF; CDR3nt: TGTGCCAGCACCCGGGGAGGGGGTGAGCAGTTCTTC
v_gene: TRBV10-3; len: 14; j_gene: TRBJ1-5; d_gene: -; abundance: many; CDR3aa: CAISDRAGDQPQHF; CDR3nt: TGTGCCATCAGTGACAGGGCAGGGGATCAGCCCCAGCATTTT
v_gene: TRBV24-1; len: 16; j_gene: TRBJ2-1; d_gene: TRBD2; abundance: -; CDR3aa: CATSALSGLRGNEQFF; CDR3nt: TGTGCCACCAGTGCCCTTAGCGGGTTACGGGGCAATGAGCAGTTCTTC
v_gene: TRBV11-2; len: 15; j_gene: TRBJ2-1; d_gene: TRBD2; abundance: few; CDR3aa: CASSPPGREGNEQFF; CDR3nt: TGTGCCAGCAGCCCCCCAGGGAGGGAAGGGAATGAGCAGTTCTTC
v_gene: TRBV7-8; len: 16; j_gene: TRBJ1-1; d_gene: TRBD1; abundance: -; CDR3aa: CASSLQDRGTRRKAFF; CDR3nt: TGTGCCAGCAGCTTACAGGACAGGGGAACGAGACGGAAAGCTTTCTTT
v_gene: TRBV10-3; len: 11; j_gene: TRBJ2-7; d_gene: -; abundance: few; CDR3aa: CAISESMEQYF; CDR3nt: TGTGCCATCAGTGAGTCTATGGAGCAGTACTTC
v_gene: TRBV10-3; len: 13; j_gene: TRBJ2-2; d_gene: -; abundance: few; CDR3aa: CAISDTDTGELFF; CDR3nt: TGTGCCATCAGTGATACAGACACCGGGGAGCTGTTTTTT
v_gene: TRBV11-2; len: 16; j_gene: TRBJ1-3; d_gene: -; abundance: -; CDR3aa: CASSLGRALSGNTIYF; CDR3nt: TGTGCCAGCAGCCTCGGACGGGCCCTCTCTGGAAACACCATATATTTT
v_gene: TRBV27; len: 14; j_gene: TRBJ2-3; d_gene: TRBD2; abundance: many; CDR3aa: CASSPSGGGDTQYF; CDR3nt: TGTGCCAGCAGTCCTAGCGGGGGGGGAGATACGCAGTATTTT
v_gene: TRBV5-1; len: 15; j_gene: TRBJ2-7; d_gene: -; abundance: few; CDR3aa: CASSLVGTPSYEQYF; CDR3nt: TGCGCCAGCAGCTTGGTGGGGACACCCTCCTACGAGCAGTACTTC
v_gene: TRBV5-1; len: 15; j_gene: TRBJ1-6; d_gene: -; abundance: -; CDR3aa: CASSFLTGSNSPLHF; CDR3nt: TGCGCCAGCAGCTTCCTGACAGGATCCAATTCACCCCTCCACTTT
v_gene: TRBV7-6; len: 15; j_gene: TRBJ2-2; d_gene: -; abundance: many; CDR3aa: CASSLAAQGVGELFF; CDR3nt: TGTGCCAGCAGCTTAGCGGCCCAGGGCGTCGGGGAGCTGTTTTTT
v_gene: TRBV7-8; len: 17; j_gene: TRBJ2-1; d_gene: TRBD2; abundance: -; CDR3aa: CASSLGLAAEFNNEQFF; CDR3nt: TGTGCCAGCAGCTTAGGGCTAGCGGCGGAGTTTAACAATGAGCAGTTCTTC
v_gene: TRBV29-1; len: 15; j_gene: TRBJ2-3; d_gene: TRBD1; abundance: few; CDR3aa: CSVPEAGGSSDTQYF; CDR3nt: TGCAGCGTCCCCGAAGCAGGGGGTAGCTCAGATACGCAGTATTTT
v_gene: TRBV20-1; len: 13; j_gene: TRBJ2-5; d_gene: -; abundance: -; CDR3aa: CSASNTVQETQYF; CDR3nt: TGCAGTGCTAGTAACACCGTCCAAGAGACCCAGTACTTC
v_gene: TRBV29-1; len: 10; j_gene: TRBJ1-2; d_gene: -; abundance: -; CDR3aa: CSVAGPGYTF; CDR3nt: TGCAGCGTTGCAGGGCCTGGCTACACCTTC
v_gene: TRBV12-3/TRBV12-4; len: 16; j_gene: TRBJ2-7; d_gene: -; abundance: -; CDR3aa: CASSLNPGSQTVKQYF; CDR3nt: TGTGCCAGCAGTTTAAACCCGGGATCCCAGACCGTCAAGCAGTACTTC
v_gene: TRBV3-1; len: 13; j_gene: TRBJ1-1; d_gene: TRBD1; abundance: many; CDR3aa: CASSRQGNTEAFF; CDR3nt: TGTGCCAGCAGCCGACAGGGAAATACTGAAGCTTTCTTT
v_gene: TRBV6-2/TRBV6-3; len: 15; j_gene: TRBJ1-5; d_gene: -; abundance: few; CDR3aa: CASSYSGIGNQPQHF; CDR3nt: TGTGCCAGCAGTTACTCAGGGATTGGTAATCAGCCCCAGCATTTT
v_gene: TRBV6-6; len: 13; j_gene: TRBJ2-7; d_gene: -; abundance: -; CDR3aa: CASSYPQGLEQYF; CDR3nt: TGTGCCAGCAGTTACCCACAGGGACTCGAGCAGTACTTC
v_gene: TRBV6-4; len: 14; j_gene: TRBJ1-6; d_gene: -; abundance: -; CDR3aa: CASSYDSRGGPLHF; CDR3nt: TGTGCCAGCAGTTATGATTCACGCGGCGGCCCCCTCCACTTT
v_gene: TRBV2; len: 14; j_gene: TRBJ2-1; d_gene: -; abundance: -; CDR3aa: CASTRDHSYNEQFF; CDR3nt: TGTGCCAGCACGAGGGACCACTCCTACAATGAGCAGTTCTTC
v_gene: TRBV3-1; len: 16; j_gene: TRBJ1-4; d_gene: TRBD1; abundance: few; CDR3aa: CASSQATGMANEKLFF; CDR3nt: TGTGCCAGCAGCCAAGCGACAGGGATGGCTAATGAAAAACTGTTTTTT
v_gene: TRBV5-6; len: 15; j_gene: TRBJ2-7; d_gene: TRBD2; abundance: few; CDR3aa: CASSLGAGLAGEQYF; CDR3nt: TGTGCCAGCAGCTTGGGGGCAGGACTAGCGGGTGAGCAGTACTTC
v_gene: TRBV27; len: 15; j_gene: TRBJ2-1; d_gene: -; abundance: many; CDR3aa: CASSLTGPKISEQFF; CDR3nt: TGTGCCAGCAGTCTAACCGGGCCAAAAATTAGTGAGCAGTTCTTC
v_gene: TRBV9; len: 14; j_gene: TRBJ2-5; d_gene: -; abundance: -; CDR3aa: CASSVGDNQETQYF; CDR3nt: TGTGCCAGCAGCGTAGGGGACAATCAAGAGACCCAGTACTTC
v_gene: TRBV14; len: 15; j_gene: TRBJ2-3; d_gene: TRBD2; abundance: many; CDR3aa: CASSQELAGIDTQYF; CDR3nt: TGTGCCAGCAGCCAAGAGCTAGCGGGAATAGATACGCAGTATTTT
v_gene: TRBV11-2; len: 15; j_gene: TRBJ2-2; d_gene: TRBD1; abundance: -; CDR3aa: CASSLGNRGTGELFF; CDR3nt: TGTGCCAGCAGCTTAGGAAACAGGGGGACCGGGGAGCTGTTTTTT
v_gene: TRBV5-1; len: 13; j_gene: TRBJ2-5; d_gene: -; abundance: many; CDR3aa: CASREPGTETQYF; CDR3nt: TGCGCCAGCAGGGAGCCCGGGACAGAGACCCAGTACTTC
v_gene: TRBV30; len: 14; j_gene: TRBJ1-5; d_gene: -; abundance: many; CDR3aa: CAWGLVGAEWPQHF; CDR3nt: TGTGCCTGGGGTCTTGTAGGAGCTGAGTGGCCCCAGCATTTT
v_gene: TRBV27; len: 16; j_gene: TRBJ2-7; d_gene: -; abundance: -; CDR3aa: CASRLRLDWVPDEQYF; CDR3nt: TGTGCCAGCAGGCTCCGACTGGACTGGGTTCCAGACGAGCAGTACTTC
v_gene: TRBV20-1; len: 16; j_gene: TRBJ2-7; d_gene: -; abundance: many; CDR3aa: CSARKLAVWSSYEQYF; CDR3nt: TGCAGTGCTAGGAAATTAGCGGTTTGGAGCTCCTACGAGCAGTACTTC
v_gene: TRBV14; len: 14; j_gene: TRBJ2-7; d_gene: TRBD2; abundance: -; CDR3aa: CASSKVGLGYEQYF; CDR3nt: TGTGCCAGCAGCAAAGTCGGACTAGGCTACGAGCAGTACTTC
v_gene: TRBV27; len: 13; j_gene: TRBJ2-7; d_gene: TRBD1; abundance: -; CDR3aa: CASSPSRGNEQYF; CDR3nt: TGTGCCAGCAGTCCGAGCAGGGGGAACGAGCAGTACTTC
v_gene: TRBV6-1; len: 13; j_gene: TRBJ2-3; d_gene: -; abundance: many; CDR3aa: CASRAIGADTQYF; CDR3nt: TGTGCCAGCAGGGCTATAGGTGCAGATACGCAGTATTTT
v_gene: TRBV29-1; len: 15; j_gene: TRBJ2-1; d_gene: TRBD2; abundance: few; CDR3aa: CSVEVGSGNHNEQFF; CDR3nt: TGCAGCGTTGAAGTGGGTAGCGGGAACCACAATGAGCAGTTCTTC
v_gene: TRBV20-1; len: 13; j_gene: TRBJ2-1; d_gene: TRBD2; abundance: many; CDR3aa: CSASGLADNEQFF; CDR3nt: TGCAGTGCTAGTGGACTAGCGGACAATGAGCAGTTCTTC